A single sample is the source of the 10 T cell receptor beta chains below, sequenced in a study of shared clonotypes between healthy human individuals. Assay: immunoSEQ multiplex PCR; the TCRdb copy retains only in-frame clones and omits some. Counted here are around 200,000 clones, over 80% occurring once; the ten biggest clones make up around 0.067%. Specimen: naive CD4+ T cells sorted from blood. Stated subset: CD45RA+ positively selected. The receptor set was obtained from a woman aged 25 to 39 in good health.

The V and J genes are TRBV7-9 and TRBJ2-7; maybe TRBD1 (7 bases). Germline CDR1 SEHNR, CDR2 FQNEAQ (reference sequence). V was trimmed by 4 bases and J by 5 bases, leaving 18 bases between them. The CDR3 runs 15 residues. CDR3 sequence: CASSWSRQGGNEQYF. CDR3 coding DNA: TGTGCCAGCAGCTGGTCAAGACAGGGAGGTAACGAGCAGTACTTC. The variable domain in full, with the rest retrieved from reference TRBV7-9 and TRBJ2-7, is DTGVSQNPRHKITKRGQNVTFRCDPISEHNRLYWYRQTLGQGPEFLTYFQNEAQLEKSRLLSDRFSAERPKGSFSTLEIQRTEQGDSAMYLCASSWSRQGGNEQYFGPGTRLTVT.

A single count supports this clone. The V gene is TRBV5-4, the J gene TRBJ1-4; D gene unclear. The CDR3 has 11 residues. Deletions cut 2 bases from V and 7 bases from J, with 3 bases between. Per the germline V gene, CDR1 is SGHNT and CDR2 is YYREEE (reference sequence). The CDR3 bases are TGTGCCAGCAGCTTAGGTGAAAAACTGTTTTTT. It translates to CASSLGEKLFF. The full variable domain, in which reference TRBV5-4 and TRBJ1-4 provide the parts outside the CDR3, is ETGVTQSPTHLIKTRGQQVTLRCSSQSGHNTVSWYQQALGQGPQFIFQYYREEENGRGNFPPRFSGLQFPNYSSELNVNALELDDSALYLCASSLGEKLFFGSGTQLSVL.

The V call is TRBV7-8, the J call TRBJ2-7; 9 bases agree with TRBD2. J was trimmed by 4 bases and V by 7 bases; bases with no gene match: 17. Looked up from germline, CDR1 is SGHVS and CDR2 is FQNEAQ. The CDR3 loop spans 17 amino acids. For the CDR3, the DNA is TGTGCCAGCATCACAGGGTTGGGGGCTAGCGGGACATACGAGCAGTACTTC. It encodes CASITGLGASGTYEQYF.

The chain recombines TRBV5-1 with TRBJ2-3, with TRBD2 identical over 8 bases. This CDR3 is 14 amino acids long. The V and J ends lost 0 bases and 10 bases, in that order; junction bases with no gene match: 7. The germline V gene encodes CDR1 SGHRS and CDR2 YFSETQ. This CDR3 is CASSLGLAGNAQYF. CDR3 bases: TGCGCCAGCAGCTTGGGTCTAGCGGGTAACGCGCAGTATTTT.

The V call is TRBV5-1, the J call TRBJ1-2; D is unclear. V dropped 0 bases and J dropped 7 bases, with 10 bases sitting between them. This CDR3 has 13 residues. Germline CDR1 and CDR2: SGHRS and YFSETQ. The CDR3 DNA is TGCGCCAGCAGCTTGGATACAGCAGCTGGCTACACCTTC. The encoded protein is CASSLDTAAGYTF. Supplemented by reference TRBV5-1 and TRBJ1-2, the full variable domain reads KAGVTQTPRYLIKTRGQQVTLSCSPISGHRSVSWYQQTPGQGLQFLFEYFSETQRNKGNFPGRFSGRQFSNSRSEMNVSTLELGDSALYLCASSLDTAAGYTFGSGTRLTVV.

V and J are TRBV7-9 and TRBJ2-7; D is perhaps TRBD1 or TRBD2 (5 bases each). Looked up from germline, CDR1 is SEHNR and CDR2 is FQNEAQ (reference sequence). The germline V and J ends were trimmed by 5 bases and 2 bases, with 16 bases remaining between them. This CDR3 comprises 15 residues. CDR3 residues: CASSPGTDVTYEQYF. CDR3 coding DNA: TGTGCCAGCAGCCCTGGGACGGATGTTACCTACGAGCAGTACTTC.

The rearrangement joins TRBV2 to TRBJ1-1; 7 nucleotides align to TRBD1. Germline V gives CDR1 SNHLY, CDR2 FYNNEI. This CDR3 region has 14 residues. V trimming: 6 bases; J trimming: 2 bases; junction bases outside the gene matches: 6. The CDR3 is CASRERQGNTEAFF. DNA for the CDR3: TGTGCCAGCAGGGAGAGACAGGGAAACACTGAAGCTTTCTTT.

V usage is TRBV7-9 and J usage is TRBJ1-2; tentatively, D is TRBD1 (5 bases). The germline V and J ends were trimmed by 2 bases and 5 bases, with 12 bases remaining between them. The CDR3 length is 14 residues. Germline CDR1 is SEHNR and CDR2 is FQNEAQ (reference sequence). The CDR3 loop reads CASSLQGARYGYTF. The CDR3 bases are TGTGCCAGCAGCTTACAGGGAGCAAGGTATGGCTACACCTTC.

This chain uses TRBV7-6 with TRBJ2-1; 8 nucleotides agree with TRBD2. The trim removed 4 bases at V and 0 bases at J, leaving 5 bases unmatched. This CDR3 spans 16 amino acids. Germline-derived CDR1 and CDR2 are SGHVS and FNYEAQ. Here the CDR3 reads CASSSFGTSSYNEQFF. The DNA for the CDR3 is TGTGCCAGCAGCTCGTTCGGGACTAGCTCCTACAATGAGCAGTTCTTC.

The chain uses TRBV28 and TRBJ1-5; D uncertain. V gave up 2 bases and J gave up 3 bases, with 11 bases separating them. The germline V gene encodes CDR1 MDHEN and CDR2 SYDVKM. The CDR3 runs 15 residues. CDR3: CASSLPATLNQPQHF. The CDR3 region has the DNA TGTGCCAGCAGTTTACCCGCGACCCTCAATCAGCCCCAGCATTTT.